One TCR beta chain is described in this entry. What it binds is unknown. The data are from a study of cytomegalovirus exposure and HLA in healthy donors. Notes on the study in general: The study reported that TCR beta sequences accurately predicted HLA-A and HLA-B alleles in most subjects. Other equally common chains were less clonally expanded than HLA-associated TCR beta chains, a later analysis showed. Researchers had no immune exposure information except CMV serostatus available. The presence/absence work took it that sequencing depth was about the same across donors.

The PCR employed 60 Vbeta primers together with 13 Jbeta primers. Clones were read by immunoSEQ multiplex PCR, and TCRdb kept only the in-frame ones, dropping some. Here the sample spans hundreds of thousands of clones, about three quarters being singletons. This clonotype originated in a woman between 55 and 75 years old in good health and CMV-seropositive. Sequenced: PBMCs.

CDR3 loop: CASRGIAGGADTQYF. CDR3 coding DNA: TGTGCCAGCAGGGGGATAGCGGGAGGGGCAGATACGCAGTATTTT. The gene calls are TRBV6-1 and TRBJ2-3; 11 nucleotides agree with TRBD2. The V segment lost 6 bases and the J segment 4 bases; nucleotides outside the gene matches: 6. Germline V lookup: CDR1 MNHNS, CDR2 SASEGT. This CDR3 is 15 amino acids long.